The rows below give T cell receptor beta chains drawn from one sample of a study of technical replicates of blood from a handful of donors. Produced via immunoSEQ multiplex PCR; TCRdb's table is partial and in-frame only. The profile shows about 53,000 clones, about 82% of them singletons. The source material was PBMCs. The source is a human donor in good health. Some clones in this sample may be carry-over from other donors' samples. The CDR3 runs from the conserved cysteine through the conserved F or W. D genes are given only for firm matches.

d_gene,v_gene,j_gene,CDR3aa,CDR3nt
NA,TRBV28,TRBJ1-2,CASSLAPRGYGYTF,TGTGCCAGCAGTTTAGCCCCACGGGGCTATGGCTACACCTTC
NA,TRBV6-6,TRBJ2-3,CASSYQQATQYF,TGTGCCAGCAGTTACCAGCAGGCTACGCAGTATTTT
TRBD1,TRBV2,TRBJ2-3,CASGRGQEGADTQYF,TGTGCCAGCGGGCGGGGACAGGAGGGCGCAGATACGCAGTATTTT
TRBD1,TRBV15,TRBJ2-6,CATSGSRDRETGGWANVLTF,TGTGCCACCAGCGGATCCCGGGACAGGGAGACTGGGGGTTGGGCCAACGTCCTGACTTTC
NA,TRBV7-9,TRBJ2-5,CASSLAGLGETQYF,TGTGCCAGCAGCTTAGCGGGGCTGGGTGAGACCCAGTACTTC
TRBD2,TRBV11-3,TRBJ2-1,CASSLDGSGSNEQFF,TGTGCCAGCAGCTTAGATGGTAGCGGGAGTAATGAGCAGTTCTTC
TRBD1,TRBV15,TRBJ1-1,CATSRDRGTGRTEAFF,TGTGCCACCAGCAGAGATCGAGGGACAGGACGGACTGAAGCTTTCTTT
TRBD1,TRBV30,TRBJ2-2,CAWRGTGTATGELFF,TGTGCCTGGAGAGGTACAGGGACAGCCACCGGGGAGCTGTTTTTT
NA,TRBV5-1,TRBJ2-3,CASSLGEHTDTQYF,TGCGCCAGCAGCTTGGGGGAGCATACAGATACGCAGTATTTT
TRBD1,TRBV9,TRBJ1-4,CASSVGTGTENEKLFF,TGTGCCAGCAGCGTTGGGACCGGGACAGAGAATGAAAAACTGTTTTTT
NA,TRBV18,TRBJ2-2,CASSRQTGELFF,TGTGCCAGCTCACGACAGACCGGGGAGCTGTTTTTT